Each of the 27 T cell receptor beta chains below was sequenced from the same sample in a study of CD8+CD57+ T cells in acquired aplastic anemia. It was patients with CD8+CD57+ cell expansion by flow cytometry who were chosen for sequencing. Genomic DNA, serving as template, underwent TCR beta VDJ and CDR3 profiling. TCRdb reanalysed the reads using MiXCR and keeps one entry per CDR3 protein. Of 150,000 to 200,000 distinct CDR3 sequences in the sample, about 60% are singletons; the top ten hold about two fifths. Material: sorted CD4+, CD8+, or CD8+CD57+ T cells (not recorded which) from PBMCs. The receptors originated from a human donor with aplastic anemia.

The chain carries TRBV24-1 and TRBJ1-5; tentative D call: TRBD1 (5 bases). This CDR3 has 13 residues. The germline V gene has CDR1 KGHDR and CDR2 SFDVKD. Trimming shortened V by 4 bases and J by 6 bases, and 9 bases separated the two germline ends. CDR3 in amino acids: CATSEAGTQPQHF. Written as DNA, the CDR3 is TGTGCCACCAGTGAAGCAGGGACTCAGCCCCAGCATTTT.

In this sample, this clonotype turned up many times. V usage is TRBV6-5 and J usage is TRBJ1-2; D may be TRBD1 (5 bases). Germline-derived CDR1 and CDR2 are MNHEY and SVGAGI. The CDR3 has 15 residues. V lost 0 bases to trimming and J lost 4 bases, with 12 bases between them. The CDR3, as DNA: TGTGCCAGCAGTTACTCAGCAGGGTATTCCTATGGCTACACCTTC. Amino acids: CASSYSAGYSYGYTF.

This clonotype appeared once. This sequence joins TRBV24-1 and TRBJ2-2, with D hard to call. There are 13 residues in the CDR3. In germline, CDR1 is KGHDR, CDR2 SFDVKD. Trimming took off 10 bases at V and 7 bases at J, with 15 bases between the two ends. CDR3 region: CATTGSSGGELFF. The CDR3 DNA follows: TGTGCCACGACCGGGTCCTCGGGCGGGGAGCTGTTTTTT.

The chain recombines TRBV7-9 with TRBJ2-7, with 10 bases aligning to TRBD1. Trimming cost V 6 bases and J 7 bases; bases outside gene matches: 9. CDR3 size: 14 residues. Germline CDR1 reads SEHNR; CDR2 reads FQNEAQ (reference sequence). The CDR3 DNA sequence: TGTGCCAGCAGTTACCGGGACAGGGGAATGGAGCAGTACTTC. Its translation is CASSYRDRGMEQYF.

There are many counts of this clonotype. This chain links TRBV19 with TRBJ1-2; 8 bases line up with TRBD1. With V trimmed by 5 bases and J by 0 bases, 17 bases remained unmatched. Germline CDR1 and CDR2: LNHDA and SQIVND (reference sequence). The CDR3 extends over 19 amino acids. Written as DNA, the CDR3 is TGTGCCAGTAGTTCTCGTGGTTGGACAGGGACACCTTCTAACTATGGCTACACCTTC. This encodes CASSSRGWTGTPSNYGYTF.

The V and J genes are TRBV19 and TRBJ1-5; the match to TRBD1 covers 11 bases. The germline V gene encodes CDR1 LNHDA and CDR2 SQIVND (reference sequence). CDR3 length: 15 amino acids. The J segment lost 3 bases and the V segment lost 5 bases, leaving 3 bases of the junction unmatched. CDR3 in amino acids: CASSGGQGANQPQHF. For the CDR3, the DNA is TGTGCCAGTAGTGGAGGACAGGGGGCCAATCAGCCCCAGCATTTT.

This clonotype was picked up one time. This may arise from a read error, as a much more abundant clone is one base away. V gene TRBV12-3 or TRBV12-4 combines with J gene TRBJ1-1; D unresolved. The CDR3 is made up of 11 amino acids. CDR3 region: CASSYSAEALF. The CDR3 coding sequence is TGTGCCAGCAGTTACAGTGCGGAAGCTCTCTTT.

The DNA for the CDR3 is TGTGCCACCAGTGACATGGGACAGGGATATGGCTACACCTTC. Its translation is CATSDMGQGYGYTF. The chain is built from TRBV24-1 and TRBJ1-2; TRBD1 matches 9 bases. Germline loops: CDR1 KGHDR, CDR2 SFDVKD. This CDR3 has 14 amino acids. Trimming cost V 4 bases and J 5 bases; bases outside gene matches: 4.

This chain connects TRBV5-1 to TRBJ2-3; TRBD1 aligns across 11 bases. This CDR3 is 14 amino acids long. The V and J ends lost 3 bases and 4 bases, in that order; junction bases with no gene match: 1. Germline CDR1 is SGHRS and CDR2 is YFSETQ. CDR3 region: CASSWTGGADTQYF. The CDR3 bases are TGCGCCAGCAGCTGGACAGGGGGCGCAGATACGCAGTATTTT.

This clonotype appeared a single time. This chain connects TRBV19 to TRBJ1-2; perhaps TRBD1 as D (6 bases). The CDR3 spans 13 residues. V was clipped by 6 bases and J by 6 bases, with 14 bases between them. Germline CDR1 is LNHDA and CDR2 is SQIVND (reference sequence). The CDR3 nucleotides are TGTGCCAGTAGCGCTCAGGGGTTTGATGGCTACACCTTC. The encoded protein is CASSAQGFDGYTF.

This clonotype was recorded at least ten times. V usage is TRBV20-1 and J usage is TRBJ2-5; the match to TRBD1 covers 7 bases. V lost 0 bases to trimming and J lost 3 bases; unmatched junction nucleotides: 10. Per germline, CDR1 DFQATT and CDR2 SNEGSKA (reference sequence). The CDR3 is 16 residues long. The CDR3 DNA is TGCAGTGCTAGAGATTCGGGGACAGTCCCAAAAGAGACCCAGTACTTC. Translating gives CSARDSGTVPKETQYF.

The chain links TRBV7-2 to TRBJ2-5; TRBD1 matches at 9 bases. Germline V gene sequence: CDR1 SGHTA, CDR2 FQGNSA. V lost 3 bases and J lost 8; bases outside the gene matches: 7. This CDR3 comprises 14 residues. CDR3 DNA: TGTGCCAGCAGCTTTGTAGGACAGGGGAATACCCAGTACTTC. Translating it yields CASSFVGQGNTQYF.

The J gene is TRBJ1-1, the V gene TRBV19, with a tentative D call TRBD1 (5 bases). V shed 7 bases and J shed 1 base, with 7 bases lying between them. The CDR3 extends over 12 amino acids. CDR1 is LNHDA and CDR2 is SQIVND in the germline V gene (reference sequence). Here the CDR3 reads CASTGQNTEAFF. The CDR3 coding sequence is TGTGCCAGTACAGGACAGAACACTGAAGCTTTCTTT.

The chain employs TRBV12-3 or TRBV12-4 and TRBJ1-5; D is ambiguous. The V end was cut by 6 bases, the J end by 2 bases, with 8 bases between. This CDR3 is 13 amino acids long. The CDR3 sequence: CASSWGGNQPQHF. CDR3 DNA sequence: TGTGCCAGCAGCTGGGGTGGCAATCAGCCCCAGCATTTT.

The CDR3 DNA follows: TGTGCCAGCAGCCCCACTAGGGGGAGTTGGGAGACCCAGTACTTC. Translating it yields CASSPTRGSWETQYF. V and J are TRBV7-6 and TRBJ2-5; possibly TRBD1 for D (6 bases). Looked up from germline, CDR1 is SGHVS and CDR2 is FNYEAQ. V dropped 5 bases and J dropped 5 bases, with 18 bases sitting between them. The CDR3 spans 15 residues.

This clonotype was found once. The genes are TRBV20-1 and TRBJ1-6; unclear D gene. Germline lookup yields CDR1 DFQATT and CDR2 SNEGSKA (reference sequence). The germline V and J ends were trimmed by 5 bases and 6 bases, with 17 bases remaining between them. CDR3 length: 15 amino acids. CDR3 nucleotide sequence: TGCAGTGCTGCCTTTGGGCAGGAGTTTAATTCACCCCTCCACTTT. It is translated as CSAAFGQEFNSPLHF.

The chain combines TRBV7-9 with TRBJ2-1; 9 positions match TRBD2. This CDR3 contains 16 residues. With 4 bases clipped from V and 2 bases from J, the junction kept 6 bases outside the gene matches. Per germline, CDR1 SEHNR and CDR2 FQNEAQ (reference sequence). The CDR3 region has the DNA TGTGCCAGCAGCTCTAGCGGGGTACCGACCTACAATGAGCAGTTCTTC. As protein: CASSSSGVPTYNEQFF.

This clonotype was picked up many times. The chain couples TRBV7-2 to TRBJ1-6; D possibly corresponds to TRBD1 (6 bases). Germline CDR1 SGHTA, CDR2 FQGNSA. Trimming shortened V by 2 bases and J by 6 bases, and 8 bases separated the two germline ends. The CDR3 extends over 14 amino acids. The CDR3 nucleotides read TGTGCCAGCAGCTTAACAGGGCTTAATTCACCCCTCCACTTT. Its protein is CASSLTGLNSPLHF.

This clonotype was seen more than once but under ten times. This chain links TRBV10-3 with TRBJ2-5, with a tentative D call TRBD1 (6 bases). Per germline, CDR1 ENHRY and CDR2 SYGVKD. The CDR3 is made up of 11 amino acids. The V end was cut by 6 bases, the J end by 5 bases, with 7 bases between. In DNA form, the CDR3 reads TGTGCCATCAGGGGGGCGGAGACCCAGTACTTC. It translates to CAIRGAETQYF.

V is TRBV10-3 and J is TRBJ1-5, with 8 bases lining up with TRBD1. The germline V gene has CDR1 ENHRY and CDR2 SYGVKD. The ends lost 3 bases at V and 5 bases at J; junction bases unmatched: 3. The length of the CDR3 is 14 residues. Written as DNA, the CDR3 is TGTGCCATCAGTGATCAGGGGGCCTATCAGCCCCAGCATTTT. It specifies CAISDQGAYQPQHF.

This clonotype was seen repeatedly, ten times or more. The rearrangement links TRBV6-1 to TRBJ1-1; D is unresolved. Between the trimmed V and J ends, which lost 7 bases and 1 base, there was a span of 13 bases. Germline V gene data show CDR1 as MNHNS and CDR2 as SASEGT. The CDR3 loop spans 14 amino acids. DNA of the CDR3: TGTGCCAGCAACCAAGGGATGGGGAACACTGAAGCTTTCTTT. Protein product: CASNQGMGNTEAFF.

This clonotype has a single count. The J gene is TRBJ1-1, the V gene TRBV20-1, with D uncertain. The CDR3 sequence is 12 residues long. Trimming removed 1 base from V and 10 bases from J, with 13 bases in between. The germline CDR1 and CDR2 sequences are DFQATT and SNEGSKA (reference sequence). CDR3 protein: CSARGTPLLAFF. The CDR3 region has the DNA TGCAGTGCTAGAGGGACGCCCCTACTAGCTTTCTTT.

The chain is built from TRBV29-1 and TRBJ1-1; D is ambiguous. The CDR3 has 13 residues. CDR1 and CDR2 (germline): SQVTM, ANQGSEA. The V end was cut by 4 bases, the J end by 4 bases, with 13 bases between. This chain's CDR3 is CSVGYVTGTEAFF. In DNA form, the CDR3 reads TGCAGCGTTGGATACGTAACGGGCACTGAAGCTTTCTTT.

This clonotype was detected a few times. The chain employs TRBV7-8 and TRBJ1-5, with a weak D call TRBD1 (5 bases). CDR1 is SGHVS, CDR2 FQNEAQ, per germline. V was clipped by 5 bases and J by 7 bases, with 15 bases between them. This CDR3 spans 14 amino acids. This CDR3 reads CASSPKRGGQPQHF. In nucleotides, the CDR3 is TGTGCCAGCAGCCCCAAACGTGGGGGGCAGCCCCAGCATTTT.

There are many counts of this clonotype. V gene TRBV29-1 combines with J gene TRBJ2-3; D remains ambiguous. Germline assignment: CDR1 SQVTM and CDR2 ANQGSEA. This CDR3 is built from 12 residues. Trimming took off 6 bases at V and 2 bases at J, with 9 bases between the two ends. This CDR3 reads CSVQVDTDTQYF. In nucleotides, the CDR3 is TGCAGCGTCCAGGTCGACACAGATACGCAGTATTTT.

This rearrangement joins TRBV10-2 to TRBJ2-1; unclear D gene. Trimming removed 3 bases from V and 4 bases from J, with 4 bases in between. Germline V gene data show CDR1 as WSHSY and CDR2 as SAAADI. The CDR3 runs to 12 residues. The CDR3 DNA reads TGCGCCAGCAGTGACCCATACAATGAGCAGTTCTTC. Translated: CASSDPYNEQFF.

V gene TRBV20-1 combines with J gene TRBJ2-3; 7 bases agree with TRBD2. The CDR3 length is 13 residues. V lost 7 bases and J lost 5; bases outside the gene matches: 9. Germline values: CDR1 DFQATT, CDR2 SNEGSKA (reference sequence). Here the CDR3 DNA reads TGCAGTGAAAGACGGGAGGTTTTAGATACGCAGTATTTT. Protein product: CSERREVLDTQYF.